The next 6 T cell receptor beta chains were all read from a single sample in a study of blood T cell repertoires in COVID-19. TCRdb's copy holds only in-frame clones and misses some; the assay was immunoSEQ multiplex PCR. This sample carries under 250,000 clones, around 83% of them seen once, and the ten largest clones take roughly 8.7%. The specimen was peripheral blood. These receptors were taken from a man aged 35 to 55 with active or convalescent COVID-19.

This clone was detected a few times. The chain employs TRBV5-5 and TRBJ2-2, with D hard to call. The CDR3 totals 16 residues. V was pared by 0 bases and J by 0 bases, with 9 bases between. The germline V gene encodes CDR1 SGHKS and CDR2 YYEKEE (reference sequence). The CDR3 DNA reads as TGTGCCAGCAGCTTGGCACGGTTCACGAACACCGGGGAGCTGTTTTTT. Translated, it gives CASSLARFTNTGELFF.

This clone showed up just once. The chain combines TRBV7-8 with TRBJ2-3; 7 bases map to TRBD1. Germline CDR1 reads SGHVS; CDR2 reads FQNEAQ. The CDR3 length is 16 residues. Unmatched junction bases numbered 7, after V lost 1 base and J lost 3 bases. The CDR3 sequence: CASSLDALQGTDTQYF. In nucleotides, the CDR3 is TGTGCCAGCAGCTTAGACGCATTACAGGGGACAGATACGCAGTATTTT.

J is TRBJ1-3 and V is TRBV6-1, with unresolved D. Germline assignment: CDR1 MNHNS and CDR2 SASEGT. V was pared by 4 bases and J by 4 bases, with 23 bases between. CDR3 length: 18 residues. Here the CDR3 DNA reads TGTGCCAGCAGTGTTTATGTTAGCCGCGCCGACTCCGGAAACACCATATATTTT. Protein sequence: CASSVYVSRADSGNTIYF.

The chain is built from TRBV11-2 and TRBJ1-2; perhaps TRBD1 as D (5 bases). V was trimmed by 5 bases and J by 6 bases, leaving 19 bases between them. The CDR3 is made up of 15 amino acids. Germline V gene data show CDR1 as SGHAT and CDR2 as FQNNGV. The CDR3 DNA reads as TGTGCCAGCAGCCCCAGGGCCAACGACCTGGATGGCTACACCTTC. Its protein product is CASSPRANDLDGYTF.

This clone was found a few times. The rearrangement uses TRBV7-2 and TRBJ1-6, with 9 bases aligning to TRBD1. From germline, CDR1 is SGHTA and CDR2 FQGNSA. The CDR3 has 15 amino acids. V dropped 4 bases and J dropped 14; count of bases not matched to a gene: 12. CDR3 DNA sequence: TGTGCCAGCAGCTCAGGGGCGGGACAGGGTCCCTCCCTCCACTTT. This gives the protein CASSSGAGQGPSLHF.

This clone was found once. As DNA, the CDR3 is TGCGCCAGCAGTGCGAGGCGGGAAGACAATGAGCAGTTCTTC. Protein sequence: CASSARREDNEQFF. V is TRBV10-1 and J is TRBJ2-1, with D possibly matching TRBD2 (6 bases). The CDR3 is 14 amino acids. Trimming stripped 4 bases from V and 5 bases from J, with 12 bases between. Germline V gene data show CDR1 as WNHNN and CDR2 as SYGVQD (reference sequence).